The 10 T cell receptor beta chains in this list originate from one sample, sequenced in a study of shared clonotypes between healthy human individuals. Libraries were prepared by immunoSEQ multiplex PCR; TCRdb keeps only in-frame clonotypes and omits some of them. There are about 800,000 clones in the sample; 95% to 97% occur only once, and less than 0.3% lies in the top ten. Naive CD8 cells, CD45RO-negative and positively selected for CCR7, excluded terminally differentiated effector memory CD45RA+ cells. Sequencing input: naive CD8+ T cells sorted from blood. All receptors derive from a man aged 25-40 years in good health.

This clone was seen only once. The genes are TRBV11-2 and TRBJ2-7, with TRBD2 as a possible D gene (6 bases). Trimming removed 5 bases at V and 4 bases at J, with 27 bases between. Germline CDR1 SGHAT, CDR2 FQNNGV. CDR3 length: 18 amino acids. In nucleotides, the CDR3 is TGTGCCAGCAGCCCCGGAGGGAGAACCGGGACTTTACCATACGAGCAGTACTTC. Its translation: CASSPGGRTGTLPYEQYF.

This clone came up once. The chain's CDR3 is CASSPPTGFIEAFF. The CDR3 bases are TGTGCCAGCAGCCCGCCCACAGGCTTCATTGAAGCTTTCTTT. The chain joins TRBV6-6 to TRBJ1-1, with a tentative D call TRBD1 (5 bases). The germline CDR1 and CDR2 sequences are MNHNY and SVGAGI (reference sequence). The V gene lost 6 bases and the J gene lost 7 bases, with 18 bases spanning the gap. This CDR3 contains 14 residues.

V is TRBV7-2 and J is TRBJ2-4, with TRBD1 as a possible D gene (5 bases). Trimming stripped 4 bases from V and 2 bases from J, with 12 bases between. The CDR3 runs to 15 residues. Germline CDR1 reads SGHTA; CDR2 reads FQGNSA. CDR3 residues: CASSSRSGTKNIQYF. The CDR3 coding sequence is TGTGCCAGCAGCTCCCGCTCAGGGACCAAAAACATTCAGTACTTC.

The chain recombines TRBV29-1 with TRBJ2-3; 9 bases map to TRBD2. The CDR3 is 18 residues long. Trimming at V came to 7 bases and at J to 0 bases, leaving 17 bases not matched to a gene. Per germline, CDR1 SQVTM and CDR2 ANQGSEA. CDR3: CSARVGTSKSYSTDTQYF. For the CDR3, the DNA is TGCAGCGCCAGGGTGGGGACTAGCAAGTCATATAGCACAGATACGCAGTATTTT.

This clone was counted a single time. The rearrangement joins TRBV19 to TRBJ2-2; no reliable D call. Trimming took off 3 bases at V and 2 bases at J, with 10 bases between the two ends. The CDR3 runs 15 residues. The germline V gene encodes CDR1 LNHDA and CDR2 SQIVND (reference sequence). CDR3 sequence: CASSIDPDNTGELFF. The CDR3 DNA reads TGTGCCAGTAGTATCGACCCGGACAACACCGGGGAGCTGTTTTTT.

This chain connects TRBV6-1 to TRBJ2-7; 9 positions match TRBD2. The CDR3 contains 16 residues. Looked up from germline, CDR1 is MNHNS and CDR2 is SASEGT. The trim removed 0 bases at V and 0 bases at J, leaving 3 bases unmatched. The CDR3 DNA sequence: TGTGCCAGCAGTGAAGCGACTAGCGGACTCTCCTACGAGCAGTACTTC. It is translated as CASSEATSGLSYEQYF.

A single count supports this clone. The CDR3 spells CASRLDVSETQYF. In nucleotides, the CDR3 is TGTGCCAGCAGACTGGACGTTTCGGAGACCCAGTACTTC. The chain carries TRBV7-8 and TRBJ2-5; no firm D call. Germline V gene sequence: CDR1 SGHVS, CDR2 FQNEAQ. Trimming removed 6 bases at V and 5 bases at J, with 13 bases between. The CDR3 runs 13 residues.

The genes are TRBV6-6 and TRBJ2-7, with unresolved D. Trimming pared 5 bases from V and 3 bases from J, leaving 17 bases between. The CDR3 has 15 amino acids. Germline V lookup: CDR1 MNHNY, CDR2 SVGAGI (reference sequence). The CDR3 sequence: CASSAPQVWIYEQYF. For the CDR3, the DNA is TGTGCCAGCAGTGCCCCCCAAGTATGGATCTACGAGCAGTACTTC.

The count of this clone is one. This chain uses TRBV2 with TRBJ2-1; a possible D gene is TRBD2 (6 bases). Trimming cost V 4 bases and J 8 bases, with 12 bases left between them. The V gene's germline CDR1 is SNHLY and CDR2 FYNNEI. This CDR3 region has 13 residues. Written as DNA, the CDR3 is TGTGCCAGCAGTGTTCGGAGGGGCCATGAGCAGTTCTTC. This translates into CASSVRRGHEQFF.

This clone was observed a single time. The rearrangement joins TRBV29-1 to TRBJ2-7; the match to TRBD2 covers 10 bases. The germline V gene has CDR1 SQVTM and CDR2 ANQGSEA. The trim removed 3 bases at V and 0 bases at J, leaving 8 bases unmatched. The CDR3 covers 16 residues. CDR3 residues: CSVEKAGTSASYEQYF. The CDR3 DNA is TGCAGCGTTGAGAAGGCCGGGACTAGCGCCTCCTACGAGCAGTACTTC.